What follows are 14 T cell receptor beta chains derived from one specimen sequenced in a study of blood T cell repertoires in COVID-19 (dated by TCRdb to about 2020). Receptor amplification or capture employed the immunoSEQ multiplex PCR assay. The table comes from immuneACCESS by way of TCRdb, which keeps in-frame sequences with V and J called. Part of the clones is missing from these tables; in studies checked, under half for an unresolved V gene and the rest for unknown reasons. The sample records roughly 100,000 clones, around 83% of which are singletons. Clones ranked in the top ten supply roughly 3.3% of the sample. The sequencing sample was made of peripheral blood. These receptors were obtained from an elderly woman with active or convalescent COVID-19.

This chain links TRBV7-9 with TRBJ2-2, with D possibly being TRBD1 (6 bases). Trimming pared 4 bases from V and 0 bases from J, leaving 6 bases between. The CDR3 has 14 residues. CDR1 is SEHNR, CDR2 FQNEAQ, per germline (reference sequence). CDR3: CASSWTANTGELFF. The CDR3 nucleotides are TGTGCCAGCAGCTGGACAGCGAACACCGGGGAGCTGTTTTTT.

The V and J genes are TRBV10-3 and TRBJ1-6, with D uncertain. Germline V CDR1 and CDR2: ENHRY, SYGVKD. V lost 3 bases and J 14 bases, leaving 17 bases between the germline ends. The CDR3 runs 14 residues. The CDR3, as DNA: TGTGCCATCAGTGACCCTCGCAGGCTGAGGGCCCTCCACTTT. Protein product: CAISDPRRLRALHF.

This clone was seen more than once but under ten times. The V call is TRBV27, the J call TRBJ1-2, with TRBD1 identical over 9 bases. Looked up from germline, CDR1 is MNHEY and CDR2 is SMNVEV (reference sequence). CDR3 length equals 17 residues. The ends lost 5 bases at V and 3 bases at J; junction bases unmatched: 13. The CDR3 coding sequence is TGTGCCAGCAGTAATCCACGGGACAGGGAAACTGACTATGGCTACACCTTC. It specifies CASSNPRDRETDYGYTF.

This chain links TRBV7-9 with TRBJ2-7; no definite D call. The germline V and J ends were trimmed by 5 bases and 2 bases, with 13 bases remaining between them. CDR1 is SEHNR and CDR2 is FQNEAQ in the germline V gene (reference sequence). The CDR3 has 14 amino acids. CDR3 sequence reads: CASSLRDIAYEQYF. CDR3 sequence (DNA): TGTGCCAGCAGCCTTAGAGACATAGCCTACGAGCAGTACTTC.

CDR3 residues: CASSSITENTNYGYTF. CDR3 coding DNA: TGTGCCAGTAGTAGCATAACAGAAAACACTAACTATGGCTACACCTTC. V is TRBV19 and J is TRBJ1-2; no reliable D call. CDR3 length equals 16 residues. V lost 4 bases and J 0 bases, leaving 15 bases between the germline ends. In germline, CDR1 is LNHDA, CDR2 SQIVND (reference sequence).

The chain has TRBV29-1 and TRBJ1-3; D is unresolved. With 7 bases removed from V and 8 bases from J, the gap between germline ends came to 18 bases. This CDR3 has 13 amino acids. Germline V gene lookup returns CDR1 SQVTM and CDR2 ANQGSEA. For the CDR3, the DNA is TGCAGCGCCCTGGACTCACAAGGGCACACCATATATTTT. This gives the protein CSALDSQGHTIYF.

This chain's CDR3 is CASSPRSSYEQYF. The CDR3 bases are TGTGCCAGCAGTCCCCGGAGCTCCTACGAGCAGTACTTC. The chain recombines TRBV27 with TRBJ2-7; no definite D call. V was clipped by 5 bases and J by 0 bases, with 8 bases between them. From germline, CDR1 is MNHEY and CDR2 SMNVEV (reference sequence). There are 13 residues in the CDR3.

The rearrangement uses TRBV27 and TRBJ1-2; D uncertain. With 0 bases removed from V and 5 bases from J, the gap between germline ends came to 10 bases. The CDR3 has 14 amino acids. The germline gives CDR1 MNHEY, CDR2 SMNVEV (reference sequence). The CDR3 here is CASSLSGTGYGYTF. CDR3 in DNA: TGTGCCAGCAGTTTATCGGGCACGGGATATGGCTACACCTTC.

This chain links TRBV29-1 with TRBJ2-1, with a weak D call TRBD1 (6 bases). Germline V lookup: CDR1 SQVTM, CDR2 ANQGSEA. This CDR3 is built from 15 residues. V lost 2 bases to trimming and J lost 10 bases, with 21 bases between them. The CDR3 DNA follows: TGCAGCGTTGAACTGCTACAGGGCCTACCAGGCGAGCAGTTCTTC. Protein: CSVELLQGLPGEQFF.

J is TRBJ1-1 and V is TRBV2; D gene uncertain. CDR3 length: 16 residues. V shed 4 bases and J shed 1 base, with 16 bases lying between them. Germline V gene data show CDR1 as SNHLY and CDR2 as FYNNEI. This chain's CDR3 is CASSAENGRRNTEAFF. The CDR3 DNA is TGTGCCAGCAGTGCAGAAAACGGTCGGAGGAACACTGAAGCTTTCTTT.

This clone was observed a few times. This chain connects TRBV28 to TRBJ2-5, with D perhaps TRBD2 (6 bases). The V end lost 9 bases, the J end lost 0 bases, and 14 bases lay between the germline ends. The CDR3 has 14 residues. CDR1 MDHEN and CDR2 SYDVKM come from the germline V gene. CDR3 sequence: CASTGGTYQETQYF. The CDR3 DNA follows: TGTGCCAGTACTGGGGGGACGTACCAAGAGACCCAGTACTTC.

The gene calls are TRBV7-2 and TRBJ2-5; 8 positions agree with TRBD1. CDR1 SGHTA and CDR2 FQGNSA come from the germline V gene. There are 14 residues in the CDR3. J lost 5 bases, V lost 5 bases, and 7 bases had no gene match. CDR3 in DNA: TGTGCCAGCAGCAATTCCAGGGGGCCGGAGACCCAGTACTTC. Translated, it gives CASSNSRGPETQYF.

The genes are TRBV5-4 and TRBJ2-3; unclear D gene. CDR1 and CDR2 (germline): SGHNT, YYREEE (reference sequence). The V end lost 3 bases, the J end lost 1 base, and 6 bases lay between the germline ends. This CDR3 comprises 13 residues. The CDR3: CASSSQGTDTQYF. The DNA of the CDR3 is TGTGCCAGCAGCTCCCAGGGCACAGATACGCAGTATTTT.

This sequence joins TRBV7-9 and TRBJ1-1; D might be TRBD1 (6 bases). CDR1 is SEHNR and CDR2 is FQNEAQ in the germline V gene (reference sequence). The CDR3 is 12 residues long. V lost 6 bases, J lost 3 bases, and 8 bases lay in between. The CDR3 reads CASSHRDTEAFF. Written as DNA, the CDR3 is TGTGCCAGCAGTCACAGGGACACTGAAGCTTTCTTT. Variable domain in full (rest from reference TRBV7-9 and TRBJ1-1): DTGVSQNPRHKITKRGQNVTFRCDPISEHNRLYWYRQTLGQGPEFLTYFQNEAQLEKSRLLSDRFSAERPKGSFSTLEIQRTEQGDSAMYLCASSHRDTEAFFGQGTRLTVV.